The clone carrying this T cell receptor (beta chain) was observed once. Antigen specificity is unknown. This entry belongs to a study of shared clonotypes between healthy human individuals. Study background: Serving as donors were a couple of women and a few men, whose ages spanned 18 to 49.

Overall study findings and caveats: Generation probability values for non-shared clonotypes were lower than those for clonotypes shared by all four donors.

Roughly 200 ng DNA, tens of thousands of T cell genomes, went into each sorted-subset replicate PCR. Libraries were prepared by immunoSEQ multiplex PCR; TCRdb keeps only in-frame clonotypes and omits some of them. This table has some 2,500,000 clones, approximately 94% appearing once. Specimen: naive CD4+ T cells from PBMCs. Documented subset: CD45RA+ positively selected. This TCR came from a man aged 18 to 29 in good health. Some clones in this sample may be carry-over from other donors' samples.

The CDR3 is CASSLDLTEAFF. The CDR3 DNA sequence: TGCGCCAGCAGCTTGGACCTCACTGAAGCTTTCTTT. This chain links TRBV5-1 with TRBJ1-1, with no clear D. The CDR3 loop spans 12 amino acids. The germline CDR1 and CDR2 sequences are SGHRS and YFSETQ. Trimming stripped 0 bases from V and 4 bases from J, with 4 bases between.